A single sample is the source of the 30 T cell receptor beta chains below, sequenced in a study of shared clonotypes between healthy human individuals. Profiled with immunoSEQ multiplex PCR; TCRdb holds only in-frame clones, not every one. The data contain 97,000 or so clones, more than 45% of them singletons. The sample taken for sequencing was PBMCs. The source is a woman between 40 and 55 years old in good health. Some clones in this sample may be carry-over from other donors' samples.

J is TRBJ2-7 and V is TRBV25-1; D perhaps matches TRBD1 (5 bases). V was shortened by 2 bases and J by 2 bases, with 10 bases between the two germline ends. Germline-derived CDR1 and CDR2 are MGHDK and SYGVNS. The CDR3 contains 14 residues. CDR3 in amino acids: CASSEGLQAYEQYF. The CDR3 DNA follows: TGTGCCAGCAGTGAAGGGTTACAGGCCTACGAGCAGTACTTC.

This clone was detected ten times or more. The chain uses TRBV30 and TRBJ2-5; TRBD2 matches 8 bases. CDR1 is GTSNPN and CDR2 is SVGIG in the germline V gene (reference sequence). Trimming took 2 bases from V and 0 from J; bases not matched to a gene: 14. This CDR3 contains 18 residues. CDR3 amino acids: CAWSTPNTSGSYQETQYF. CDR3 nucleotides: TGTGCCTGGAGTACACCGAATACTAGCGGTTCGTACCAAGAGACCCAGTACTTC.

As to this clone: A clone one base away is much larger, so this may be a read error. The chain combines TRBV29-1 with TRBJ2-1; 10 positions agree with TRBD2. J was trimmed by 2 bases and V by 2 bases; bases with no gene match: 0. Germline CDR1 and CDR2: SQVTM and ANQGSEA. The CDR3 has 14 amino acids. The CDR3 region has the DNA TGCAGCGTTGAAACTAGCGGGGCCTACAATGAGCAGTTCTTC. It codes for CSVETSGAYNEQFF.

The gene calls are TRBV5-8 and TRBJ1-1, with D perhaps matching TRBD1 (5 bases). Germline V gives CDR1 SGHTS, CDR2 YDEGEE. This CDR3 region has 14 residues. V shed 2 bases and J shed 5 bases, with 13 bases lying between them. The CDR3 spells CASSFKIGETEAFF. Written as DNA, the CDR3 is TGTGCCAGCAGCTTCAAAATAGGGGAGACTGAAGCTTTCTTT.

V is TRBV7-2 and J is TRBJ2-7, with 7 bases identical to TRBD1. CDR1 is SGHTA, CDR2 FQGNSA, per germline. This CDR3 spans 16 amino acids. Trimming cost V 5 bases and J 3 bases; bases outside gene matches: 13. DNA of the CDR3: TGTGCCAGCAGCCCAGACAGGGATGCGAGAAACTACGAGCAGTACTTC. It is translated as CASSPDRDARNYEQYF.

The chain couples TRBV9 to TRBJ1-4; D remains unclear. CDR1 is SGDLS and CDR2 is YYNGEE in the germline V gene. V lost 0 bases and J 4 bases, leaving 7 bases between the germline ends. This CDR3 comprises 14 residues. The DNA for the CDR3 is TGTGCCAGCAGCGTAGGATTGATTAATGAAAAACTGTTTTTT. Protein: CASSVGLINEKLFF.

A few counts support this clone. The chain is built from TRBV6-5 and TRBJ2-2; D unresolved. Trimming shortened V by 7 bases and J by 2 bases, and 14 bases separated the two germline ends. Germline CDR1 MNHEY, CDR2 SVGAGI. The CDR3 extends over 15 amino acids. The CDR3: CASTTAQTNTGELFF. DNA of the CDR3: TGTGCCAGCACCACCGCACAGACCAACACCGGGGAGCTGTTTTTT.

This clone has only a few counts. The chain couples TRBV29-1 to TRBJ2-6; 7 bases match TRBD1. After removal of 6 bases from V and 2 bases from J, the junction contained 10 bases not matched to a gene. CDR1 and CDR2 (germline): SQVTM, ANQGSEA. This CDR3 spans 16 amino acids. CDR3 region: CSVRDRQTPGANVLTF. CDR3 coding DNA: TGCAGCGTAAGGGACAGACAAACACCTGGGGCCAACGTCCTGACTTTC.

Comment on this clone: The germline gene is not matched at one end of the junction; a read error may be the cause. The chain combines TRBV7-7 with TRBJ2-3; D is unclear. The CDR3 sequence is 13 residues long. Germline V gene lookup returns CDR1 SSHAT and CDR2 FNYEAQ (reference sequence). For the CDR3, the DNA is TGTGCTAGCAGCTTAGTTCAGACAGATACGCAGTATTTT. It encodes CASSLVQTDTQYF.

The chain links TRBV6-4 to TRBJ2-1, with no clear D. Between the trimmed V and J ends, which lost 3 bases and 7 bases, there was a span of 10 bases. The CDR3 runs to 13 residues. Germline-derived CDR1 and CDR2 are MRHNA and SNTAGT. CDR3 sequence reads: CASSEAPLNEQFF. The CDR3 DNA reads as TGTGCCAGCAGTGAAGCCCCTTTGAATGAGCAGTTCTTC.

In this sample, this clone turned up once. The V gene is TRBV5-4, the J gene TRBJ1-1; D ambiguous. The CDR3 is 14 residues long. With 2 bases removed from V and 4 bases from J, the gap between germline ends came to 12 bases. CDR1 is SGHNT and CDR2 is YYREEE in the germline V gene (reference sequence). The CDR3 sequence is CASSLSRAGTEAFF. CDR3 nucleotide sequence: TGTGCCAGCAGCTTAAGCCGGGCGGGCACTGAAGCTTTCTTT.

This chain links TRBV6-5 with TRBJ2-7; tentatively, D is TRBD1 (5 bases). The germline V gene encodes CDR1 MNHEY and CDR2 SVGAGI. Deletions cut 10 bases from V and 4 bases from J, with 14 bases between. CDR3 length: 12 amino acids. CDR3 sequence: CAISREGYEQYF. The CDR3 DNA is TGTGCCATCAGCAGGGAAGGTTACGAGCAGTACTTC.

This rearrangement joins TRBV7-6 to TRBJ2-7, with 10 bases identical to TRBD1. V lost 4 bases, J lost 5 bases, and 23 bases stayed unmatched. The V gene's germline CDR1 is SGHVS and CDR2 FNYEAQ. The CDR3 is made up of 20 amino acids. CDR3 in amino acids: CASSSPGAPGTGDGWDEQYF. The CDR3 bases are TGTGCCAGCAGCTCCCCTGGGGCCCCCGGGACAGGGGATGGATGGGACGAGCAGTACTTC.

The J gene is TRBJ1-5, the V gene TRBV6-1, with D unresolved. The CDR3 totals 14 residues. Trimming shortened V by 5 bases and J by 0 bases, and 8 bases separated the two germline ends. In germline, CDR1 is MNHNS, CDR2 SASEGT. CDR3 region: CASSYAGSNQPQHF. CDR3 bases: TGTGCCAGCAGTTATGCGGGTAGCAATCAGCCCCAGCATTTT.

Only a few counts were recorded for this clone. The CDR3 nucleotides read TGTGCCAGCAGCTTATCGGGAACTGAAGCTTTCTTT. Translated: CASSLSGTEAFF. The V and J genes are TRBV7-6 and TRBJ1-1; D unresolved. V lost 2 bases to trimming and J lost 5 bases, with 6 bases between them. The CDR3 is 12 amino acids. The germline V gene has CDR1 SGHVS and CDR2 FNYEAQ. The variable domain in full, completed from reference TRBV7-6 and TRBJ1-1, reads GAGVSQSPRYKVTKRGQDVALRCDPISGHVSLYWYRQALGQGPEFLTYFNYEAQQDKSGLPNDRFSAERPEGSISTLTIQRTEQRDSAMYRCASSLSGTEAFFGQGTRLTVV.

CDR3 amino acids: CASSRQGLSNQPQHF. The CDR3 nucleotides read TGTGCCAGCAGTCGCCAGGGTCTGAGCAATCAGCCCCAGCATTTT. The rearrangement uses TRBV6-5 and TRBJ1-5; D is perhaps TRBD1 (5 bases). The ends were cut back, 5 bases at V and 1 base at J, with 12 bases in the middle. The CDR3 has 15 amino acids. Germline CDR1 reads MNHEY; CDR2 reads SVGAGI.

This clone was observed a few times. At one boundary the junction diverges from the germline segment, which might be a read error. This chain links TRBV7-7 with TRBJ2-5; D could derive from TRBD1 or TRBD2 (5 bases each). The CDR3 totals 13 residues. Germline lookup yields CDR1 SSHAT and CDR2 FNYEAQ (reference sequence). The CDR3 reads CASRAWGQETQYF. The CDR3 DNA is TGTGCTAGCAGGGCTTGGGGGCAAGAGACCCAGTACTTC.

This clone was picked up many times. The chain combines TRBV7-8 with TRBJ2-7; 7 bases are shared with TRBD2. CDR1 and CDR2 (germline): SGHVS, FQNEAQ. V shed 3 bases, J shed 2 bases, and the junction held 7 bases outside the gene matches. This CDR3 has 15 residues. DNA for the CDR3: TGTGCCAGCAGCTTGAAGCGGGGCGAGGCCTACGAGCAGTACTTC. This sequence encodes CASSLKRGEAYEQYF.

This clone was picked up a small number of times. The chain employs TRBV27 and TRBJ2-2; 9 positions match TRBD1. V was pared by 8 bases and J by 2 bases, with 12 bases of the junction left unmatched. CDR1 is MNHEY, CDR2 SMNVEV, per germline (reference sequence). This CDR3 region has 17 residues. CDR3 amino acids: CASSRDRARFNTGELFF. CDR3 sequence (DNA): TGTGCCAGCTCCCGGGACAGGGCTCGATTTAACACCGGGGAGCTGTTTTTT.

This clone was seen ten or more times. The J gene is TRBJ2-1, the V gene TRBV5-1, with TRBD2 matching 8 bases. Germline loops: CDR1 SGHRS, CDR2 YFSETQ. V trimming: 7 bases; J trimming: 8 bases; junction bases outside the gene matches: 14. The CDR3 length is 15 residues. Written as DNA, the CDR3 is TGCGCCAGCGAACGAGCGGGAGTTTGGTCGGATGAGCAGTTCTTC. Residues: CASERAGVWSDEQFF.

This clone was seen a single time. A far larger clone is one base from this, pointing to a likely read error. The genes are TRBV20-1 and TRBJ2-5; TRBD2 might be the D (5 bases). Germline lookup yields CDR1 DFQATT and CDR2 SNEGSKA (reference sequence). This CDR3 comprises 11 residues. CDR3 loop: CGLPSGETQYF. CDR3 DNA sequence: TGCGGACTCCCCTCTGGGGAGACCCAGTACTTC.

Worth noting for this clone: Other DNA variants within this sample encode the same CDR3. This sequence joins TRBV25-1 and TRBJ2-5; D tentatively fits TRBD1 or TRBD2 (6 bases each). This CDR3 is 13 amino acids long. The V end was cut by 5 bases, the J end by 11 bases, with 18 bases between. CDR1 and CDR2 (germline): MGHDK, SYGVNS. The CDR3 is CASSPGGGYEQYF. CDR3 DNA: TGTGCCAGCAGTCCCGGAGGGGGTTACGAACAGTACTTC.

This clone has more than one count but fewer than ten. The chain has TRBV30 and TRBJ1-1; D call uncertain. Per germline, CDR1 GTSNPN and CDR2 SVGIG (reference sequence). V was clipped by 3 bases and J by 6 bases, with 14 bases between them. The CDR3 is made up of 13 amino acids. CDR3 DNA: TGTGCCTGGAGCGATACTGAATTCGCTGAAGCTTTCTTT. Its translation: CAWSDTEFAEAFF.

This rearrangement joins TRBV29-1 to TRBJ2-7, with 9 nucleotides matching TRBD1. The ends lost 7 bases at V and 4 bases at J; junction bases unmatched: 14. The CDR3 has 15 amino acids. Per germline, CDR1 SQVTM and CDR2 ANQGSEA. The CDR3 sequence: CSALKGTGIGYEQYF. DNA of the CDR3: TGCAGCGCCCTAAAGGGGACAGGGATTGGGTACGAGCAGTACTTC.

This clone occurred a few times. The V call is TRBV29-1, the J call TRBJ2-5, with TRBD2 matching 10 bases. The DNA end is more similar to TRBJ2-7, so the J call may be wrong. The CDR3 runs 15 residues. In germline, CDR1 is SQVTM, CDR2 ANQGSEA. The CDR3 spells CSVDSGTSVSYEQYF. CDR3 DNA: TGCAGCGTTGACTCCGGGACTAGCGTATCCTACGAGCAGTACTTC.

This clone was counted ten times or more. The rearrangement uses TRBV29-1 and TRBJ2-2; D is uncertain. Deletions cut 7 bases from V and 3 bases from J, with 15 bases between. The CDR3 covers 14 residues. Germline V lookup: CDR1 SQVTM, CDR2 ANQGSEA. In DNA, the CDR3 is TGCAGCGGTGGTGGGCCTCGGGACACCGGGGAGCTGTTTTTT. Its translation is CSGGGPRDTGELFF.

V and J are TRBV4-2 and TRBJ1-4; D is undetermined. The CDR3 is 16 residues long. Germline CDR1 is LGHNA and CDR2 is YNFKEQ. Between the trimmed V and J ends, which lost 3 bases and 7 bases, there was a span of 18 bases. The CDR3 loop reads CASSHTLLGAPEKLFF. CDR3 coding DNA: TGTGCCAGCAGCCATACCCTCCTGGGAGCCCCTGAAAAACTGTTTTTT.

The chain uses TRBV28 and TRBJ1-4, with TRBD1 as a possible D gene (6 bases). The CDR3 runs 16 residues. V was clipped by 7 bases and J by 4 bases, with 19 bases between them. The V gene's germline CDR1 is MDHEN and CDR2 SYDVKM. The CDR3 reads CASTPTWGRGNEKLFF. The CDR3 nucleotides are TGTGCCAGCACCCCCACCTGGGGGCGCGGTAATGAAAAACTGTTTTTT.

For this clone: With a much larger clone just one base away, this may be a read error. The same CDR3 is also encoded by other DNA sequences in this sample. The V gene is TRBV29-1, the J gene TRBJ2-3; possibly TRBD2 for D (5 bases). The CDR3 consists of 11 residues. Trimming shortened V by 4 bases and J by 9 bases, and 11 bases separated the two germline ends. Germline V lookup: CDR1 SQVTM, CDR2 ANQGSEA. The chain's CDR3 is CSVADEGTQYF. In DNA form, the CDR3 reads TGCAGCGTTGCCGACGAGGGCACGCAGTATTTT.

The chain combines TRBV4-3 with TRBJ1-2; D not certain. The CDR3 loop spans 15 amino acids. CDR1 LGHNA and CDR2 YSLEER come from the germline V gene. Trimming removed 0 bases at V and 0 bases at J, with 8 bases between. Written as DNA, the CDR3 is TGCGCCAGCAGCCAAGATGGTACGACTAACTATGGCTACACCTTC. Protein sequence: CASSQDGTTNYGYTF.